This entry features one TCR beta chain sequence. The data derive from a study of OX40 agonist ivuxolimab in advanced cancers. V was pared by 5 bases and J by 3 bases, with 13 bases between. The CDR3 covers 14 residues. Germline assignment: CDR1 PRHDT and CDR2 FYEKMQ (reference sequence). The table came from immunoSEQ multiplex PCR; TCRdb's copy has only in-frame clones and leaves some out. The sample consists of more than 25,000 clones, around 84% of them appearing once. The source of this sequence is an adult with an advanced solid tumor such as melanoma, head and neck, liver or kidney cancer. The sequences come from CD4+ or CD8+ T cells sorted from blood, collected in a trial of the OX40 agonist ivuxolimab. The chain joins TRBV13 to TRBJ1-2; D perhaps matches TRBD1 (6 bases). In DNA form, the CDR3 reads TGTGCCAGCAGCAACAGGGATAGTGACTATGGCTACACCTTC. Translated, it gives CASSNRDSDYGYTF.